Included here is one TCR beta chain sequence, with context. The sample holds a few counts of this clone. This receptor's antigen is unknown. No base quality information exists; no much larger clone differs at one position. The data originate from a study of blood T cell repertoires in COVID-19 (dated by TCRdb to 2020 to 2021). Notes on the research overall: Collaborator samples came from the United States, Italy and Spain and covered acute and convalescent phases of COVID-19. Where available, HLA class I and class II types were taken from metadata supplied by the sample provider and were not determined by assay-based typing. A freely available public database, intended as a resource for researchers studying the immune response to SARS-CoV-2, is where the repertoires were released. Sample metadata almost always included a de-identified subject ID, COVID-19 status, age in years and sex. The prospective study material was composed of cDNA or gDNA derived from T cells, B-cell-depleted T cells, or PBMCs. Subjects who had been exposed to COVID-19, were actively infected with it, or had recovered from it provided the deeply sampled blood TCRbeta repertoires that made up the dataset. Samples were obtained from the ongoing ImmuneRACE study (first 160 participants) and from some 1,300 subjects provided by 6 global collaborators. Overall results and qualifications from the work: Clinical and demographic metadata were provided uncurated, with the amount varying by source and participant.

The CDR3 sequence holds 14 residues, the cysteine and phenylalanine included. CDR3 DNA is the only sequence kept; it has 42 bases, read in frame from the first base. V is shortened by 3 bases, J by 0 bases, and the region joining them spans 8 bases. For CDR1 and CDR2, the germline V gene lists SGHAT and FQNNGV. Whole blood was collected in K2EDTA tubes by collaborating institutions according to the institutions' own protocols. For TCRbeta analysis, collaborators shipped samples as frozen whole blood, isolated PBMCs, or DNA extracted from either of those sample types. The immunoSEQ Assay, a bias-controlled multiplex PCR, was used to amplify TCRbeta CDR3 regions from genomic DNA. Turning to the authors' computational methods: Within the assay, amplification of reference gene primers was used to estimate how many nucleated cells each sample contained. To quantify the absolute abundance of each unique TCRbeta CDR3 rearrangement, sequence reads were collapsed and filtered. Productive Simpson clonality was computed per sample as the square root of Simpson's diversity index over productive rearrangements. TCRdb mirrors the immuneACCESS table, restricted to in-frame sequences. Some clones are absent from its copies; in checked studies, under half trace to an unresolved V gene, and the reason for the others is unknown. From that table come the V and J calls and clone size; the DNA was used to work out D and trimming. Present in this sample are roughly 64,000 clones, approximately 92% of which were seen just once. Around 9.1% of the sample lies in the top ten.

The receptor was isolated from an elderly woman with active COVID-19. Source material: peripheral blood. The chain is made from TRBV11-2 and TRBJ1-1; the D gene is unclear. The nucleotides read TGTGCCAGCAGCTTGGGCAGACTGAACACTGAAGCTTTCTTT. It codes for CASSLGRLNTEAFF.